This T cell receptor beta chain is drawn from a study of beta chain features in type 1 diabetes (dated by TCRdb to between 2017 and 2018). Concerning the study at large: Mean age, gender distribution, total cell number and subset yield did not differ between patients and healthy donors. Whereas all 30 or so donors provided naive and central memory subsets, regulatory and stem cell-like memory subsets were isolated from just 8 patients and about 8 healthy donors. The study compared the TCRB repertoires of sorted circulating CD4+ T cell subsets in recently diagnosed type 1 diabetes patients with those in matched healthy donors. Across all samples, around 99 million sorted cells were examined, and cell number per subset correlated strongly with RNA yield. Overall results and qualifications from the work: Naive, central memory and regulatory TCRB repertoires appeared to be more similar among patients than among healthy donors. A moderate but significant shortening of TCRB CDR3 length was observed in type 1 diabetes patients in all four CD4+ subsets. Because cDNA rather than genomic DNA was sequenced, highly expressing activated cells could have been over-represented, although no difference in activation and CD3 levels was found between groups. Shorter templates might be favored by PCR, yet because patient and control samples were amplified and corrected together, any such skew would affect both groups equally. At VDJ recombination sites, patients with type 1 diabetes made fewer insertions and deleted more nucleotides, a pattern implying thymic rearrangement abnormalities. Because the HLA sub-analyses included only small numbers of individuals, any influence of HLA type on TCRB rearrangement was left unresolved.

There are a few counts of this clone. Its cognate antigen has yet to be identified. No clone much larger than this one lies a single base away; base qualities are absent. All of the isolated RNA was reverse transcribed with the High Capacity cDNA Reverse Transcription Kit, so expressed TCRB transcripts were sequenced. Deep immunoSEQ sequencing was performed on naive, central memory and regulatory T cell samples, with an average of approximately 3.9 million total reads per sample. After sorted cells were lysed in RLT buffer, RNA was extracted with DNase-treated RNeasy Micro or Mini kits, with the choice depending on cell number. To prevent cross-contamination, each cell subset was processed individually, whereas patient and healthy donor samples were processed jointly. The immunoSEQ multiplex PCR was used to amplify TCRB sequences from cDNA, yielding 87-bp fragments that span the CDR3 region. Sequencing of the amplicons was performed on the Illumina HiSeq platform. As for the original processing: PCR bias was computationally corrected using synthetic template baselines, reads within Hamming distance 2 were collapsed, and singletons that could not be merged were discarded. Reads were aligned to IMGT to assign V, D and J genes, CDR3 length, and insertions or deletions at six rearrangement sites. Clonotype counts were normalized to sorted cell number within each subset before computing true diversity and Gini coefficients with the tcR R package. The overlap coefficient, calculated on TCRB nucleotide sequences, was used to quantify repertoire sharing. Out-of-frame TCRB sequences from naive cells were analyzed as a proxy for the pre-selection repertoire. TCRdb took over this immuneACCESS table, retaining in-frame rearrangements with V and J assigned. Such tables are incomplete; in checked studies, under half of the missing clones stem from an unresolved V gene, and the remainder is unexplained. V, J and clone size reflect that table, while D and trimming were determined from the DNA. The table for this sample lists some 270,000 clones; 11% to 15% of them were counted only once. Jointly, the top ten make up approximately 0.024% of the sample.

Each donor gave one peripheral blood draw, averaging roughly 100 mL, which was collected into heparinised tubes. Using a panel that included CD45RO, CCR7, CD25, CD127, CD95 and CD27, naive, central memory, regulatory and stem cell-like memory CD4+ T cells were sorted on a BD FACSAria II. Every sorted population had a purity above 95%. Right away, PBMCs were isolated by Lymphoprep density gradient centrifugation and were stained directly, with no culture step. To minimize batch effects, samples were stained and sorted in pairs, one healthy donor with one patient per experiment. Reading the germline V gene gives CDR1 SGHVS and CDR2 FQNEAQ. The CDR3 has 13 amino acids, counting the end cysteine and phenylalanine. Only the CDR3 DNA stays, 39 bases, in frame from base 1. V has 2 bases trimmed and J has 11 bases trimmed; junction bases matching no gene number 8.

This clonotype was sampled from a middle-aged woman in good health. Sequenced material: naive CD4+ T cells from blood. What the cell subset or site label conveys for this sample: true naive CD4+ T cells. The sequence joins TRBV7-8 to TRBJ1-1; 7 bases in between match TRBD1. Read as DNA, the sequence is TGTGCCAGCAGCTTATTTCTCGACAGGGTGGCTTTCTTT. Its protein is CASSLFLDRVAFF.